The clone carrying this TCR beta chain occurred a few times. The data belong to a study of STAT5B mutations in CD4+ large granular lymphocyte leukemia. Data came from immunoSEQ multiplex PCR; TCRdb stores just in-frame clones and leaves some out. The repertoire has about 30,000 clones, approximately 80% of them found once; the top ten carry 2.1%. CDR1 is MNHNS and CDR2 is SASEGT in the germline V gene. Losses at the gene ends were 8 bases for V and 0 bases for J; bases not matched to a gene: 5. CDR3 length equals 14 residues. This clonotype originated in a human donor in good health. Sequencing was carried out using CD4+ T cells from blood buffy coats. The V and J genes are TRBV6-1 and TRBJ2-7, with 9 bases that match TRBD1. This CDR3 reads CASQDRGDSYEQYF. CDR3 nucleotides: TGTGCCAGCCAGGACAGGGGCGACTCCTACGAGCAGTACTTC.